This TCR beta chain was retrieved from a study of blood T cell repertoires in COVID-19 (dated by TCRdb to the early 2020s). Regarding the complete study: The collaborator samples originated in the United States, Italy and Spain and spanned the acute and convalescent phases of COVID-19. The samples were drawn from two sources: the first 160 participants of the ongoing ImmuneRACE study, and about 1,300 subjects contributed by 6 global collaborators. The material from the prospective study consisted of cDNA or gDNA derived from T cells, B-cell-depleted T cells, or PBMCs. Deeply sampled blood TCRbeta repertoires from subjects exposed to, actively infected with, or recovered from COVID-19 were included in the dataset. HLA class I and class II types, where available, came from metadata supplied by the sample provider rather than from assay-based typing. A freely available public database, intended as a resource for researchers studying the immune response to SARS-CoV-2, is where the repertoires were released. Nearly every sample came with metadata listing a de-identified subject ID, COVID-19 status, age in years and sex. Broad study findings and their caveats: How much clinical and demographic metadata was included differed by source and by participant, and the metadata was provided uncurated.

This clone was found a few times. Its antigen remains undetermined. No quality values exist for individual bases; no much larger clone is one base distant. TCRbeta CDR3 regions were amplified from genomic DNA by means of the immunoSEQ Assay, a bias-controlled multiplex PCR. As for how the authors treated the data: Nucleated cell counts per sample were estimated from amplification of reference gene primers within the assay. To quantify the absolute abundance of each unique TCRbeta CDR3 rearrangement, sequence reads were collapsed and filtered. For each sample, productive Simpson clonality was calculated by taking the square root of Simpson's diversity index across productive rearrangements. TCRdb retrieved this table from immuneACCESS and kept in-frame rearrangements only. Not all clones are present; in checked studies, unresolved V genes account for under half, and no reason is known for the remainder. V and J calls and clone size are copied from that table; D and trimming were computed from the DNA. The sample data list tens of thousands of clones, and approximately 82% of these were observed just once. Of the sample, over 10% is held by the ten largest clones.

Each collaborating institution followed its own protocols to collect whole blood in K2EDTA tubes. For TCRbeta analysis, collaborator samples were shipped as frozen whole blood, as isolated PBMCs, or as DNA extracted from either sample type. V is reduced by 4 bases and J by 7 bases, leaving a spacing of 14 bases between them. Including cysteine and phenylalanine, the CDR3 has 13 amino acids. The kept DNA is CDR3 alone, 39 bases in frame from the first base. CDR1 is given as SGHDT and CDR2 as YYEEEE, both from the germline V gene. This sequence was found in a human donor in a cohort sampled during active COVID-19. Sequencing was performed on peripheral blood. The receptor chain draws on TRBV5-6 and TRBJ1-2; the D gene is perhaps TRBD1, on 5 matching bases. Here is the DNA: TGTGCCAGCAGCCGTCAGGGATTTGGTGGCTACACCTTC. Its translation reads: CASSRQGFGGYTF. The CDR3 plus the reference TRBV5-6 and TRBJ1-2 genes for the other parts give the full variable domain: DAGVTQSPTHLIKTRGQQVTLRCSPKSGHDTVSWYQQALGQGPQFIFQYYEEEERQRGNFPDRFSGHQFPNYSSELNVNALLLGDSALYLCASSRQGFGGYTFGSGTRLTVV.